This T cell receptor beta chain was recorded in a study of a mutant IDH1 vaccine in newly diagnosed glioma. Background on the study: In weeks 1, 3, 5, 7, 11, 15, 19 and 23, patients were vaccinated. Vaccination started 4-6 weeks after radiotherapy alone, or with temozolomide cycles. Treated patients, averaging approximately 40 years, were about 60% male and about 38% female. Study conclusions and caveats: Across multiple MHC alleles, 80% to 95% of patients had vaccine-induced responses.

The time point: week 5, during vaccination. In the vaccine, a single dose held 300 ug of the mutant IDH1 20-mer peptide, along with topical imiquimod. The V gene's germline CDR1 is SQVTM and CDR2 ANQGSEA. The germline V and J ends were trimmed by 1 base and 2 bases, with 12 bases remaining between them. The CDR3 contains 15 residues. To note about this clone: Its antigen is unidentified.

Repertoires were generated with immunoSEQ multiplex PCR, while TCRdb's copy carries only in-frame clones and drops some. The sample has fewer than 100,000 clones, about 91% seen once. The rearrangement joins TRBV29-1 to TRBJ1-3; D not resolved. This TCR derives from a woman aged 50 to 60 with glioma. The sequences come from PBMCs, collected from a glioma patient whose treatment included an IDH1 peptide vaccine. CDR3 residues: CSVEGFDMPGNTIYF. DNA of the CDR3: TGCAGCGTTGAAGGGTTTGACATGCCTGGAAACACCATATATTTT.